This T cell receptor (beta chain) is drawn from a study of CD4 T cells in relation to SARS-CoV-2 and coronaviruses. Study at large: PBMCs were cultured with antigen for roughly 10 days before TCR beta sequencing. The HLA restriction of the shared crossreactive spike epitopes was mapped.

CD4+ T cells from unexposed donors were obtained before the COVID-19 pandemic (2011-2018). CD4+ T cells were isolated from the cells after around 10 days of culture. About this clone: Its antigen remains unidentified.

TCRdb keeps only in-frame clones here, not all; method: immunoSEQ multiplex PCR. The table has roughly 20,000 clones, 78% seen once. The CDR3 extends over 10 amino acids. The germline V gene encodes CDR1 SGHTA and CDR2 FQGTGA. Trimming took 9 bases from V and 11 from J, leaving 13 bases between them. General observations from the study: Crossreactive clones expanded significantly less to SARS-CoV-2 than monoreactive clones.

Sequencing input: CD4+ T cells from PBMCs, cultured in vitro. The sequence derives from a human donor in good health. The chain joins TRBV7-3 to TRBJ1-1; possible D gene TRBD1, 5 bases. CDR3 protein: CARTVRGAFF. As DNA, the CDR3 is TGTGCCAGGACGGTCCGGGGGGCTTTCTTT.